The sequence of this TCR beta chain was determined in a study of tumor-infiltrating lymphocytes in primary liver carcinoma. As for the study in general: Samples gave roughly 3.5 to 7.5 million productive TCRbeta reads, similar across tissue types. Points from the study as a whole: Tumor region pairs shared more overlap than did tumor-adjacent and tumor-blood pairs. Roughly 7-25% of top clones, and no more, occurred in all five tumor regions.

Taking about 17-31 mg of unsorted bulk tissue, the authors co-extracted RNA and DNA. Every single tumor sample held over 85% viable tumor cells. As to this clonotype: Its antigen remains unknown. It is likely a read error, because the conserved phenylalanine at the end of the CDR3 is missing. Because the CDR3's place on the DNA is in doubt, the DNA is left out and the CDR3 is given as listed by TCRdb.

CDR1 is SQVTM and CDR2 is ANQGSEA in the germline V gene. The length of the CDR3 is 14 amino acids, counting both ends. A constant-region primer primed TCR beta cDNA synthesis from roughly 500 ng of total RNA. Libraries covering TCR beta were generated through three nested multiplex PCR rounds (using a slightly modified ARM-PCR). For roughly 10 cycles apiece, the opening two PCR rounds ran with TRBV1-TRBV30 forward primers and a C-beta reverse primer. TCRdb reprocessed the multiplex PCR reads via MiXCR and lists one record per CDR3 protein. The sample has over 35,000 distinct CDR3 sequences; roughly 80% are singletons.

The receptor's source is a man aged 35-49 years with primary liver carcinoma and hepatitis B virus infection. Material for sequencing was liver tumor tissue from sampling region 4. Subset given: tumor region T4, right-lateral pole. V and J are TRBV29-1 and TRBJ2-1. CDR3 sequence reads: CSVAFGETYNEQIS.